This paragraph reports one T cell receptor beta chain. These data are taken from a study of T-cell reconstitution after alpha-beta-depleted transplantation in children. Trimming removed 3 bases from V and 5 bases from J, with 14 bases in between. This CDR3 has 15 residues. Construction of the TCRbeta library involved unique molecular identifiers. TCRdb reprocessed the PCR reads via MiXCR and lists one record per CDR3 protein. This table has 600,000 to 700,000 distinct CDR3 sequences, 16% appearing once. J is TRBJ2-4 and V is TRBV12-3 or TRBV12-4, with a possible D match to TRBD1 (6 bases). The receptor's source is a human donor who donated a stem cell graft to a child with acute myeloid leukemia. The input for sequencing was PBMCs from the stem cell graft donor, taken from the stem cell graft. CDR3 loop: CASSFTGSGENIQYF. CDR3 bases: TGTGCCAGCAGTTTCACAGGGAGTGGCGAAAACATTCAGTACTTC.